One sample yielded the 6 T cell receptor beta chains listed below, sequenced in a study of shared clonotypes between healthy human individuals. Clones were sequenced by immunoSEQ multiplex PCR, and TCRdb holds only the in-frame ones, with some missing. The table includes over a million clones, roughly 96% detected once. Sample: naive CD4+ T cells sorted from blood. Stated subset: CD45RA+ positively selected. The receptors derive from a man in his thirties or forties in good health.

CDR3 loop: CASARGQGAHNEQFF. The DNA for the CDR3 is TGTGCCAGTGCCCGAGGGCAGGGGGCACACAATGAGCAGTTCTTC. This rearrangement joins TRBV19 to TRBJ2-1; 8 bases are a match to TRBD1. Per the germline V gene, CDR1 is LNHDA and CDR2 is SQIVND (reference sequence). With V trimmed by 8 bases and J by 5 bases, 11 bases remained unmatched. This CDR3 has 15 amino acids. Filled out from reference TRBV19 and TRBJ2-1, the complete variable domain reads DGGITQSPKYLFRKEGQNVTLSCEQNLNHDAMYWYRQDPGQGLRLIYYSQIVNDFQKGDIAEGYSVSREKKESFPLTVTSAQKNPTAFYLCASARGQGAHNEQFFGPGTRLTVL.

This clone was detected only a few times. The chain carries TRBV4-2 and TRBJ2-3, with a weak D call TRBD1 (7 bases). V lost 6 bases to trimming and J lost 0 bases, with 13 bases between them. The CDR3 covers 15 residues. CDR1 is LGHNA, CDR2 YNFKEQ, per germline. In nucleotides, the CDR3 is TGTGCCAGCAGGCCCCAGGGGGGAAGCACAGATACGCAGTATTTT. This codes for CASRPQGGSTDTQYF.

This clone was counted once. Distinct nucleotide sequences in the sample also encode this CDR3. The chain is built from TRBV9 and TRBJ1-1, with no clear D. Trimming removed 3 bases at V and 0 bases at J, with 6 bases between. Germline V lookup: CDR1 SGDLS, CDR2 YYNGEE. The CDR3 length is 13 residues. CDR3 DNA: TGTGCCAGCAGCGAAGGGCTGAACACTGAAGCTTTCTTT. Translation gives CASSEGLNTEAFF.

The chain recombines TRBV7-7 with TRBJ2-2; no reliable D call. The CDR3 runs to 15 residues. V lost 5 bases and J lost 1, with 11 bases in between. CDR1 is SSHAT and CDR2 is FNYEAQ in the germline V gene (reference sequence). DNA of the CDR3: TGTGCCAGCAGCATGCAGCTGGAGAACACCGGGGAGCTGTTTTTT. Its protein product is CASSMQLENTGELFF.

This chain connects TRBV10-3 to TRBJ2-7, with TRBD2 identical over 14 bases. The CDR3 spans 18 residues. The J segment lost 5 bases and the V segment lost 4 bases, leaving 13 bases of the junction unmatched. Per the germline V gene, CDR1 is ENHRY and CDR2 is SYGVKD. CDR3 DNA sequence: TGTGCCATCAGTGTCTCTTCCGGGACTAGCGGGAGTCGGGACGAGCAGTACTTC. This translates into CAISVSSGTSGSRDEQYF.

The V gene is TRBV2, the J gene TRBJ2-7, with a tentative D call TRBD1 (5 bases). The germline CDR1 and CDR2 sequences are SNHLY and FYNNEI. Trimming removed 9 bases from V and 2 bases from J, with 14 bases in between. The CDR3 runs 13 residues. The CDR3 here is CASRGQGTYEQYF. The CDR3 region has the DNA TGTGCCAGTCGTGGGCAGGGAACCTACGAGCAGTACTTC.